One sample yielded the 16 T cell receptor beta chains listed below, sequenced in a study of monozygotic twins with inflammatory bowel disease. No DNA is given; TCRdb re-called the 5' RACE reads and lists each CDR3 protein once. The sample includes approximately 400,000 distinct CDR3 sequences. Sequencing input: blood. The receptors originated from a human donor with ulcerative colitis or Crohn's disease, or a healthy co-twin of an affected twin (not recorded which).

CDR3 sequence reads: CASRSFTGALAKNIQYF. The J gene is TRBJ2-4, the V gene TRBV28; TCRdb names TRBD1, which stays unverified in the absence of DNA. The CDR3 length is 17 residues. CDR1 MDHEN and CDR2 SYDVKM come from the germline V gene. Full variable domain (outside the CDR3, taken from reference TRBV28 and TRBJ2-4): DVKVTQSSRYLVKRTGEKVFLECVQDMDHENMFWYRQDPGLGLRLIYFSYDVKMKEKGDIPEGYSVSREKKERFSLILESASTNQTSMYLCASRSFTGALAKNIQYFGAGTRLSVL.

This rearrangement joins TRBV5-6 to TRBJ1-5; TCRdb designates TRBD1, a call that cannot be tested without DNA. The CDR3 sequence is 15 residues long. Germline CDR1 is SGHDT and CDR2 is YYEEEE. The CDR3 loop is CASSLQGMSNQPQHF.

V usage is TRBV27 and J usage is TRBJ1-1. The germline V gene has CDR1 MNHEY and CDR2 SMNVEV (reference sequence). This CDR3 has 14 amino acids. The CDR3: CASSLNLANTEAFF.

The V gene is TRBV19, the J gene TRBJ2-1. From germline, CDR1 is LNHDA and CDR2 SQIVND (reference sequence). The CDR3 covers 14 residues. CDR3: CASSPMASYNEQFF.

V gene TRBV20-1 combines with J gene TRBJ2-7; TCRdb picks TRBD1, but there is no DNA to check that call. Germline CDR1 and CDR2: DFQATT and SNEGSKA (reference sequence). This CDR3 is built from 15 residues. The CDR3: CSARDPGAGVLEQYF.

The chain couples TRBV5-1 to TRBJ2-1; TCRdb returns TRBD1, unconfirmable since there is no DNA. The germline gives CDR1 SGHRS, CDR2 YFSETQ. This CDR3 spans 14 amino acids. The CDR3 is CASSPDRQRSEQFF.

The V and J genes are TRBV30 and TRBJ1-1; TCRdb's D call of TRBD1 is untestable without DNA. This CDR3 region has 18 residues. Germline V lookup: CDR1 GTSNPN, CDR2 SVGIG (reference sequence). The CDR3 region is CAWTPAWGSGLMNTEAFF.

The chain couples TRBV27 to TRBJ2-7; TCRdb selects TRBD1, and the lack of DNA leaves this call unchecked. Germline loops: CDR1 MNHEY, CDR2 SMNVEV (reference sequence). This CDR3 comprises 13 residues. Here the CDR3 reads CASSRGQIYEQYF.

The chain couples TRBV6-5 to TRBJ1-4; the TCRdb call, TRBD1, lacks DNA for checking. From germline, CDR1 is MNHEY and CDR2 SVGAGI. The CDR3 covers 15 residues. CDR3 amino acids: CASSYKGARNEKLFF.

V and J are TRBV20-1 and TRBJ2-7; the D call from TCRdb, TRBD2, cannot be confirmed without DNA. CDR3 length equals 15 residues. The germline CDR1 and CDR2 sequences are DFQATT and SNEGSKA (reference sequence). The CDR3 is CSARVSGRESYEQYF.

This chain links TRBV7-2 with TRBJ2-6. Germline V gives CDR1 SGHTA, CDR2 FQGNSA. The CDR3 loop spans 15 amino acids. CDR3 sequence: CASSLEVSGANVLTF. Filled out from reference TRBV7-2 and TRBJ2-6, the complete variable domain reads GAGVSQSPSNKVTEKGKDVELRCDPISGHTALYWYRQSLGQGLEFLIYFQGNSAPDKSGLPSDRFSAERTGGSVSTLTIQRTQQEDSAVYLCASSLEVSGANVLTFGAGSRLTVL.

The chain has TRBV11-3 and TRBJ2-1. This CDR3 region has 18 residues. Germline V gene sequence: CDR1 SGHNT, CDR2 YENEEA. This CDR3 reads CAGSSDAQPTWGNNEQFF.

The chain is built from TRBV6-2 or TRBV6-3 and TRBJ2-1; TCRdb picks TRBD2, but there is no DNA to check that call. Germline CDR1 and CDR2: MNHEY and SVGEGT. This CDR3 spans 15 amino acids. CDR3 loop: CASRTGGLGYNEQFF.

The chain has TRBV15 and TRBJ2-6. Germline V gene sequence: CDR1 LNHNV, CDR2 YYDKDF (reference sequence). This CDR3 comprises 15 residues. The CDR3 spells CATSREFSGANVLTF.

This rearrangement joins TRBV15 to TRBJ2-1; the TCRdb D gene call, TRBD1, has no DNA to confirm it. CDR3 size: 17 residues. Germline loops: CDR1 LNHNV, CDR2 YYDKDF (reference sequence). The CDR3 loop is CATSRGNGLRRGDEQFF.

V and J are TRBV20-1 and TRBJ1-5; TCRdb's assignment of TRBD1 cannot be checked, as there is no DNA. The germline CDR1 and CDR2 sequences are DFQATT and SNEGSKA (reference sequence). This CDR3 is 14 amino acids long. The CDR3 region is CSASLGSGNQPQHF.